This T cell receptor (beta chain) was sequenced in a study of blood T cell repertoires in COVID-19. The germline gives CDR1 LNHDA, CDR2 SQIVND (reference sequence). The length of the CDR3 is 16 residues. Trimming took 5 bases from V and 2 from J; bases not matched to a gene: 10. Profiled with immunoSEQ multiplex PCR; TCRdb holds only in-frame clones, not every one. Among a few hundred thousand clones listed, 85% to 90% were seen once. The clonotype comes from a woman between 50 and 59 years old with COVID-19, enrolled during active disease. The chain links TRBV19 to TRBJ2-3; TRBD1 aligns across 7 bases. The source material was peripheral blood. The CDR3 protein is CASSPNRGLFTDTQYF. As DNA, the CDR3 is TGTGCCAGTAGTCCGAACAGGGGCCTTTTCACAGATACGCAGTATTTT.